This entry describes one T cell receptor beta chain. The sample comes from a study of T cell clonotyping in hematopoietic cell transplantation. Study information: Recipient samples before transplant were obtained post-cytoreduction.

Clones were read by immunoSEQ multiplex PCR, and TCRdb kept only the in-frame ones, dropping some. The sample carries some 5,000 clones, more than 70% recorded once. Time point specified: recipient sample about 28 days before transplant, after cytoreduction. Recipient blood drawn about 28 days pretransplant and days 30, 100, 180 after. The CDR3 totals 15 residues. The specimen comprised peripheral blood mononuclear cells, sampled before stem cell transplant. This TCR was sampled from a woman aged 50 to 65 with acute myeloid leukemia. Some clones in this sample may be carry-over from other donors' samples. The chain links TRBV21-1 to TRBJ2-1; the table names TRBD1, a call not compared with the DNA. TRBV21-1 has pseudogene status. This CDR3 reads CASHTAGTGLNEQFF. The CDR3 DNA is TGTGCCAGCCATACCGCCGGGACAGGGCTGAATGAGCAGTTCTTC.